Described below is a single T cell receptor (beta chain) sequence and its context. The data stem from a study of OX40 agonist ivuxolimab in advanced cancers. Germline V CDR1 and CDR2: PRHDT, FYEKMQ (reference sequence). With V trimmed by 5 bases and J by 9 bases, 10 bases remained unmatched. The CDR3 runs to 13 residues. Here immunoSEQ multiplex PCR was the method, and the copy in TCRdb shows in-frame clones only, minus some. The profile shows about 22,000 clones, 77% of them singletons. Sequences were derived from CD4+ or CD8+ T cells sorted from blood, sampled in a trial of the OX40 agonist ivuxolimab. The sequence was collected from an adult with an advanced solid tumor such as melanoma, head and neck, liver or kidney cancer. The V call is TRBV13, the J call TRBJ2-7, with 7 positions matching TRBD1. Here the CDR3 reads CASSRRDSGAQYF. The CDR3 coding sequence is TGTGCCAGCAGCAGAAGGGACAGCGGCGCGCAGTACTTC. The full variable domain, in which reference TRBV13 and TRBJ2-7 provide the parts outside the CDR3, is AAGVIQSPRHLIKEKRETATLKCYPIPRHDTVYWYQQGPGQDPQFLISFYEKMQSDKGSIPDRFSAQQFSDYHSELNMSSLELGDSALYFCASSRRDSGAQYFGPGTRLTVT.